The 7 T cell receptor beta chains below were found in one sample sequenced in a study of cytomegalovirus exposure and HLA in healthy donors. PCR involved 60 Vbeta and 13 Jbeta primers. The protocol was immunoSEQ multiplex PCR, while the TCRdb copy is restricted to in-frame clones and leaves out a portion. This sample has some 150,000 clones, with roughly 80% found just once. Sequences were obtained from PBMCs. The receptors come from a woman aged 18-30 years in good health and CMV-seropositive.

The chain is built from TRBV9 and TRBJ1-4; 8 positions agree with TRBD1. The germline V gene encodes CDR1 SGDLS and CDR2 YYNGEE. Trimming at V came to 0 bases and at J to 7 bases, leaving 5 bases not matched to a gene. The CDR3 is 15 residues long. The DNA for the CDR3 is TGTGCCAGCAGCGTAGGCCAGGGGGCCGGTGAAAAACTGTTTTTT. This encodes CASSVGQGAGEKLFF. Based on the CDR3 plus reference TRBV9 and TRBJ1-4, the full variable domain is DSGVTQTPKHLITATGQRVTLRCSPRSGDLSVYWYQQSLDQGLQFLIQYYNGEERAKGNILERFSAQQFPDLHSELNLSSLELGDSALYFCASSVGQGAGEKLFFGSGTQLSVL.

V and J are TRBV7-9 and TRBJ1-1; unclear D gene. V was clipped by 5 bases and J by 4 bases, with 14 bases between them. CDR1 SEHNR and CDR2 FQNEAQ come from the germline V gene (reference sequence). CDR3 length: 14 amino acids. The CDR3, as DNA: TGTGCCAGCAGCCCAGGTGTAGAAGGCACTGAAGCTTTCTTT. Protein: CASSPGVEGTEAFF.

The V gene is TRBV5-1, the J gene TRBJ1-1; 8 nucleotides align to TRBD1. V was pared by 3 bases and J by 7 bases, with 14 bases of the junction left unmatched. The CDR3 runs to 16 residues. Per germline, CDR1 SGHRS and CDR2 YFSETQ. The DNA of the CDR3 is TGCGCCAGCAGCTCCAATCTTCCCGGACAGGGCAGTGAAGCTTTCTTT. Its protein is CASSSNLPGQGSEAFF.

The chain is built from TRBV27 and TRBJ2-1; D ambiguous. Trimming stripped 6 bases from V and 3 bases from J, with 6 bases between. CDR1 MNHEY and CDR2 SMNVEV come from the germline V gene (reference sequence). CDR3 size: 12 residues. DNA for the CDR3: TGTGCCAGCAGGGCAGTCTACAATGAGCAGTTCTTC. The encoded protein is CASRAVYNEQFF.

This clone was seen a single time. The CDR3 spells CASSLATEETQYF. CDR3 sequence (DNA): TGTGCCAGCAGCTTAGCGACAGAAGAGACCCAGTACTTC. This sequence joins TRBV7-2 and TRBJ2-5, with D maybe TRBD1 (5 bases). Trimming pared 0 bases from V and 3 bases from J, leaving 5 bases between. CDR1 is SGHTA, CDR2 FQGNSA, per germline. The CDR3 sequence is 13 residues long.

This rearrangement joins TRBV9 to TRBJ2-7; 7 nucleotides match TRBD1. The CDR3 totals 15 residues. The trim removed 0 bases at V and 0 bases at J, leaving 3 bases unmatched. CDR1 is SGDLS and CDR2 is YYNGEE in the germline V gene. This chain's CDR3 is CASSVGGTDSYEQYF. CDR3 coding DNA: TGTGCCAGCAGCGTAGGGGGGACAGACTCCTACGAGCAGTACTTC.

The chain recombines TRBV6-5 with TRBJ2-5, with D perhaps matching TRBD1 (5 bases). Per the germline V gene, CDR1 is MNHEY and CDR2 is SVGAGI. V was pared by 2 bases and J by 7 bases, with 8 bases between. The length of the CDR3 is 12 residues. CDR3 DNA sequence: TGTGCCAGCAGTTACCCCCAGGGGACCCAGTACTTC. Amino acid sequence: CASSYPQGTQYF.